The T cell receptor beta chain described here comes from a study of T cell repertoires in cytomegalovirus infection. Study context: Recently identified HLA-C-restricted CMV epitopes and well-studied HLA-B-restricted CMV epitopes were used by the study.

This clonotype was observed a few times. Its target is not known. TCRdb independently ran MiXCR on the reads; one entry per CDR3 protein. Here the sample spans about a million distinct CDR3 sequences, around 29% being singletons. V dropped 2 bases and J dropped 5 bases, with 4 bases sitting between them. The V gene's germline CDR1 is MNHEY and CDR2 SVGEGT. There are 11 residues in the CDR3. This clonotype was sampled from a human donor in good health (CMV status not recorded). Some clones in this sample may be carry-over from other donors' samples. Sequencing was performed on cultured CD8+ T cells from PBMCs, taken from culture after CMV antigen stimulation. This chain joins TRBV6-2 or TRBV6-3 and TRBJ2-7, with unresolved D. The CDR3 DNA sequence: TGTGCCAGCAGTTACCGGCACGAGCAGTACTTC. Residues: CASSYRHEQYF.